The clone carrying this T cell receptor beta chain occurred a few times. Its antigen is as yet unknown. This sample was taken from a study of T cell repertoires in cytomegalovirus infection. As for the study in general: Carrying CMV and the relevant HLA type showed in public TCR beta signatures.

Germline assignment: CDR1 LGHDT and CDR2 YNNKEL (reference sequence). The CDR3 consists of 14 residues. Losses at the gene ends were 4 bases for V and 2 bases for J; bases not matched to a gene: 5. TCRdb re-analysed the reads in MiXCR, keeping a single row per CDR3 protein. The sample lists approximately 630,000 distinct CDR3 sequences, approximately 24% occurring once. Study results and caveats: Individuals carrying CMV plus the relevant HLA were identified by cumulative frequency of public TCR beta families. Ex vivo, HLA-C-restricted CMV-specific TCR beta clonotypes prevailed over the rest of the response.

The source is a human donor in good health (CMV status not recorded). Some clones in this sample may be carry-over from other donors' samples. The gene calls are TRBV3-1 and TRBJ2-7, with 7 bases that match TRBD2. The sequenced sample consisted of CD8+ T cells from PBMCs. The CDR3 protein is CASSPGLGTYEQYF. The CDR3, as DNA: TGTGCCAGCAGCCCCGGACTAGGGACCTACGAGCAGTACTTC.